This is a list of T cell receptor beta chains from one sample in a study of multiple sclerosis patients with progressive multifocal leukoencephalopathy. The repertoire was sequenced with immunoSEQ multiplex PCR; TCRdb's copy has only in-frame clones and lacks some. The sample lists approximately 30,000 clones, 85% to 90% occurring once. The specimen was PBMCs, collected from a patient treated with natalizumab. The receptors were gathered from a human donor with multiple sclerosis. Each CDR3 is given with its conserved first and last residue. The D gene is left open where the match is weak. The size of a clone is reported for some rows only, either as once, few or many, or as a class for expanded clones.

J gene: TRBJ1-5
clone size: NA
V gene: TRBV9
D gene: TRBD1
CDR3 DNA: TGTGCCAGCAGCGACGCCCCGGACAGGGGAGAAACGAATCAGCCCCAGCATTTT
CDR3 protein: CASSDAPDRGETNQPQHF

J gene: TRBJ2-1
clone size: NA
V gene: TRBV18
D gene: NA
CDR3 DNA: TGTGCCAGCTCACCACCTCGGGACTACAATGAGCAGTTCTTC
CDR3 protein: CASSPPRDYNEQFF

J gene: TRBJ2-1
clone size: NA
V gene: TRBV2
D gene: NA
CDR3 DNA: TGTGCCAGCAGGCCTAGCGCCTCCTACAATGAGCAGTTCTTC
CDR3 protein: CASRPSASYNEQFF

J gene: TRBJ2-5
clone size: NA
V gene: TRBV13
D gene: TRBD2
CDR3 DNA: TGTGCCAGCAGCTTAAGCCCACTAGCGGGGGCCGAAGAGACCCAGTACTTC
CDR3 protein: CASSLSPLAGAEETQYF

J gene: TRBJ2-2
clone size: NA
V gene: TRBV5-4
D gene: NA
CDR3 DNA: TGTGCCAGCAGCACTGCAGGGCATTCGAACACCGGGGAGCTGTTTTTT
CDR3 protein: CASSTAGHSNTGELFF

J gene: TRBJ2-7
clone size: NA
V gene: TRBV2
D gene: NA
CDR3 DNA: TGTGCCAGCAGTGAAGTCAGCTACGAGCAGTACTTC
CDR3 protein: CASSEVSYEQYF

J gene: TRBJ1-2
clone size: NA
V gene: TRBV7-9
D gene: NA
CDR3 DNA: TGTGCCAGCAGCTTAGCATGGGGGGGCGAATATGGCTACACCTTC
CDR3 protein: CASSLAWGGEYGYTF

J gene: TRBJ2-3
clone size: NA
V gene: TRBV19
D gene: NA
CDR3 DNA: TGTGCCAGTACTTTGGGGGGAAGAGATACGCAGTATTTT
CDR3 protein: CASTLGGRDTQYF

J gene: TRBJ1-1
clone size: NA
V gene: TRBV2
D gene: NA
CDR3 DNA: TGTGCCAGCAGAGAGGAGGGGATGAGCACTGAAGCTTTCTTT
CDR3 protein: CASREEGMSTEAFF

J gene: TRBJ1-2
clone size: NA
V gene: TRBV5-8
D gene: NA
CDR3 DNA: TGTGCCAGCAGCTTAGAAACGACGGGAAACTATGGCTACACCTTC
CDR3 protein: CASSLETTGNYGYTF

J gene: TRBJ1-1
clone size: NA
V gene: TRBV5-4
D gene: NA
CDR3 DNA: TGTGCCAGCAGCTTGACAGGGACCACTGAAGCTTTCTTT
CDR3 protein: CASSLTGTTEAFF

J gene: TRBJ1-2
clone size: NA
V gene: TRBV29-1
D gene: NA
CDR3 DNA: TGCAGCGTTGAATTTGAGGGAAGAGGCTACACCTTC
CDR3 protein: CSVEFEGRGYTF

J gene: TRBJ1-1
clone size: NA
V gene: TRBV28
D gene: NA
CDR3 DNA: TGTGCCAGCGAAACCTGGGCCCAGGGGACTGAAGCTTTCTTT
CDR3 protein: CASETWAQGTEAFF

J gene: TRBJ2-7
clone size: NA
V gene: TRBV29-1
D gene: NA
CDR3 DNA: TGCAGCGGACTAGGGACAGCCACCTACGAGCAGTACTTC
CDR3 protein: CSGLGTATYEQYF

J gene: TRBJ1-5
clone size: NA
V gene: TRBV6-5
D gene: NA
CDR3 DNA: TGTGCCATCAGTTCCTCGACAGTGATGGGGAATCAGCCCCAGCATTTT
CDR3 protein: CAISSSTVMGNQPQHF

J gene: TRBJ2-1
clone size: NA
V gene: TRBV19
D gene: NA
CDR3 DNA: TGTGCCAGTAGCTTGAGCTCCTACAATGAGCAGTTCTTC
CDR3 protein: CASSLSSYNEQFF

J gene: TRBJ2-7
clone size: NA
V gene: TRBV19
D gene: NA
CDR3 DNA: TGTGCCAGTATTGGGAGACACCTTAACTCCTACGAGCAGTACTTC
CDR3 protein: CASIGRHLNSYEQYF

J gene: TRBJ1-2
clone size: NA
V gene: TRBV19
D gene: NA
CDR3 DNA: TGTGCCAGTAAGGTGGATTGGGCGACCGGCTACACCTTC
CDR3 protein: CASKVDWATGYTF

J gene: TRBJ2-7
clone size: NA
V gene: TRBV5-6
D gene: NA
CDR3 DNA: TGTGCCAGCAGCTTTGGAGCGTTTCCGGAGCAGTACTTC
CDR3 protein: CASSFGAFPEQYF

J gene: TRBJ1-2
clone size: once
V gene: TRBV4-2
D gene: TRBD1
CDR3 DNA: TGTGCCAGCAGCCAACCAACAGGGGGAAACAACTATGGCTACACCTTC
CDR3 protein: CASSQPTGGNNYGYTF

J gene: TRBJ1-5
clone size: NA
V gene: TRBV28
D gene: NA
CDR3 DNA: TGTGCCAGCAGTTTAGATGGTTTTCAGCCCCAGCATTTT
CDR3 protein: CASSLDGFQPQHF

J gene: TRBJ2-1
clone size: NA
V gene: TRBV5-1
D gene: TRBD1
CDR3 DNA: TGCGCCAGCAGCTTGGTGCCGGCGACAGGGAGATCAAATGAGCAGTTCTTC
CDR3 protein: CASSLVPATGRSNEQFF

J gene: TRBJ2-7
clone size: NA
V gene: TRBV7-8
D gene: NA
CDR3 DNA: TGTGCCAGCAGCTTATCGGGACGGGCCACCTACGAGCAGTACTTC
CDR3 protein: CASSLSGRATYEQYF

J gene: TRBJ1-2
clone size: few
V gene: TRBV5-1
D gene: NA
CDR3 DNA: TGTGCCAGCAGCCCTACCAGGACAGTGTATGGCTACACCTTC
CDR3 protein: CASSPTRTVYGYTF

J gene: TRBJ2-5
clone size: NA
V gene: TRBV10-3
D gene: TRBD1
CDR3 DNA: TGTGCCATCAGCGGGACAGGGGTGGAGACCCAGTACTTC
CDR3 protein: CAISGTGVETQYF

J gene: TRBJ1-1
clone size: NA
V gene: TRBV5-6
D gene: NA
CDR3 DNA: TGTGCCAGCAGCTTCGACAGGTACGAAGCTTTCTTT
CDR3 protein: CASSFDRYEAFF

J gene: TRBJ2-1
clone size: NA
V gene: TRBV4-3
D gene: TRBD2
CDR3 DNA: TGCGCCAGCAGCCAAGATAGGGCAGCGGGGGGGATGTCGGGACGAAATGAGCAGTTCTTC
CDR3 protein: CASSQDRAAGGMSGRNEQFF

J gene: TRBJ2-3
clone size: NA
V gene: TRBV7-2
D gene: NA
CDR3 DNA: TGTGCCAGCAGCTTAAGGTTGGGCCTAGGCACAGATACGCAGTATTTT
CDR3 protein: CASSLRLGLGTDTQYF

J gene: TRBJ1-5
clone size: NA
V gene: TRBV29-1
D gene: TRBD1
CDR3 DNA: TGCAGCGTTTCGGGACAGTATAGCAATCAGCCCCAGCATTTT
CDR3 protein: CSVSGQYSNQPQHF